What follows are 15 T cell receptor beta chains derived from one specimen sequenced in a study of CXCR3-negative and CXCR3-positive naive CD8 T cells. The TRB cDNA libraries were prepared by 5' RACE with UMI labels. No DNA is given; TCRdb re-called the 5' RACE reads and lists each CDR3 protein once. The sample has over 55,000 distinct CDR3 sequences. Sequencing was done on a sample of memory CD8+ T cells from blood. These receptors all come from a human donor in good health. Some clones in this sample may be carry-over from other donors' samples.

The chain carries TRBV12-3 or TRBV12-4 and TRBJ2-7; the TCRdb call, TRBD1, lacks DNA for checking. CDR3 length equals 14 residues. CDR3 sequence reads: CASSLHAQGGEQYF.

V is TRBV29-1 and J is TRBJ2-1; TCRdb designates TRBD2, a call that cannot be tested without DNA. Germline CDR1 is SQVTM and CDR2 is ANQGSEA. The CDR3 extends over 15 amino acids. The CDR3 here is CSVDRLAYSYNEQFF.

The V and J genes are TRBV12-5 and TRBJ1-1; absent DNA, TCRdb's TRBD1 call cannot be checked. The CDR3 runs to 14 residues. Per the germline V gene, CDR1 is LGHNT and CDR2 is FRNRAP. The CDR3 protein is CASGFGGLDTEAFF. Using reference TRBV12-5 and TRBJ1-1 for the parts outside the CDR3, the full variable domain is DARVTQTPRHKVTEMGQEVTMRCQPILGHNTVFWYRQTMMQGLELLAYFRNRAPLDDSGMPKDRFSAEMPDATLATLKIQPSEPRDSAVYFCASGFGGLDTEAFFGQGTRLTVV.

This chain links TRBV11-2 with TRBJ2-2. The CDR3 covers 13 residues. The germline V gene has CDR1 SGHAT and CDR2 FQNNGV. The CDR3 is CASSLVGTGELFF.

In terms of frequency, this clonotype is medium-sized (0.01 to 0.1%). This sequence joins TRBV28 and TRBJ2-1; there is no DNA to check the TCRdb D call of TRBD2. Germline CDR1 reads MDHEN; CDR2 reads SYDVKM. The CDR3 spans 15 residues. Here the CDR3 reads CASSLSSWAGNEQFF.

The chain combines TRBV19 with TRBJ1-5; TCRdb reports TRBD1, a call that lacks DNA to check it against. The germline V gene encodes CDR1 LNHDA and CDR2 SQIVND (reference sequence). CDR3 length equals 15 residues. CDR3 region: CASSGPRTPHQPQHF.

J is TRBJ2-7 and V is TRBV4-1; TCRdb reports TRBD1, a call that lacks DNA to check it against. In germline, CDR1 is MGHRA, CDR2 YSYEKL. CDR3 size: 14 residues. CDR3 sequence: CASSPLGTGGEQYF.

The chain carries TRBV9 and TRBJ2-7. Germline V gene lookup returns CDR1 SGDLS and CDR2 YYNGEE. This CDR3 is built from 15 residues. Here the CDR3 reads CVSSVGGGSLNEQYF.

V usage is TRBV9 and J usage is TRBJ2-7; TCRdb's D call of TRBD1 is untestable without DNA. The CDR3 covers 14 residues. Germline lookup yields CDR1 SGDLS and CDR2 YYNGEE. The CDR3 is CASSPRQGLDEQYF.

The chain combines TRBV7-6 with TRBJ2-7; TCRdb selects TRBD1, and the lack of DNA leaves this call unchecked. The germline CDR1 and CDR2 sequences are SGHVS and FNYEAQ. There are 15 residues in the CDR3. CDR3 sequence: CASSLSQQGAYEQYF.

J is TRBJ1-1 and V is TRBV6-5. From germline, CDR1 is MNHEY and CDR2 SVGAGI. This CDR3 comprises 14 residues. The CDR3 protein is CASSILGGGVEAFF.

This chain uses TRBV27 with TRBJ1-1. The CDR3 loop spans 19 amino acids. Germline V gene sequence: CDR1 MNHEY, CDR2 SMNVEV (reference sequence). The CDR3 spells CASSLYAFSMGRSDTEAFF.

The chain is built from TRBV29-1 and TRBJ2-1; the D call from TCRdb, TRBD2, cannot be confirmed without DNA. CDR1 is SQVTM and CDR2 is ANQGSEA in the germline V gene. The CDR3 totals 15 residues. CDR3 protein: CSVEALSGSSNEQFF.

The chain links TRBV12-3 or TRBV12-4 to TRBJ2-3; the TRBD2 assignment by TCRdb is unverifiable without DNA. The CDR3 is made up of 16 amino acids. The CDR3 region is CASSLGPQEDTDTQYF.

V usage is TRBV7-9 and J usage is TRBJ2-3; without DNA, the TCRdb call of TRBD1 cannot be checked. The CDR3 loop spans 14 amino acids. In germline, CDR1 is SEHNR, CDR2 FQNEAQ (reference sequence). Here the CDR3 reads CASSPGDWADTQYF.